The sequence of this T cell receptor beta chain was determined in a study of blood T cell repertoires in COVID-19. At the level of the study: The origin of the acute and convalescent COVID-19 samples was the United States, Italy and Spain.

As originally analysed: Amplified reference gene primers provided the basis for estimating nucleated cell counts. Libraries were prepared by immunoSEQ multiplex PCR; TCRdb keeps only in-frame clonotypes and omits some of them. That table supplies the V and J calls and clone size; D and trimming were determined from the DNA. The table includes 250,000 to 300,000 clones, roughly 80% detected once. Individuals aged about 18 to 90 years were recruited from 24 US areas. A COVID-19 case was met by exposed participants within 2 weeks before study entry. Losses at the gene ends were 1 base for V and 10 bases for J; bases not matched to a gene: 16. CDR3 length: 18 residues. Germline V lookup: CDR1 SGHVS, CDR2 FQNEAQ.

The chain uses TRBV7-8 and TRBJ1-5, with TRBD1 identical over 10 bases. The sequence derives from a man aged 35 to 55 who had been exposed to COVID-19. The sample taken for sequencing was PBMCs or T cells enriched from blood (not recorded which). CDR3 in DNA: TGTGCCAGCAGCTTAGACCGCGGGGGACAGGGGATAGGGGTACCCCAGCATTTT. Its protein product is CASSLDRGGQGIGVPQHF.